Listed here are 15 T cell receptor beta chains from one sample, sequenced in a study of T cell responses to AZD1222 COVID-19 vaccine. Only in-frame clones appear in the TCRdb table, and some are missing; sequencing was by immunoSEQ multiplex PCR. The sample holds 84,000 or so clones, more than 90% seen once. The sample was peripheral blood, taken on day 0 of AZD1222 vaccination. The source of these receptors is an adult in good health.

The chain links TRBV23-1 to TRBJ1-5; weak D call: TRBD1 (5 bases). TRBV23-1 falls under the ORF class, with uncertain function. Deletions cut 4 bases from V and 8 bases from J, with 24 bases between. The CDR3 has 17 amino acids. The CDR3 spells CASSRPTGTLTRKPQHF. The CDR3 nucleotides are TGCGCCAGCAGTCGCCCTACCGGGACGCTCACAAGAAAGCCCCAGCATTTT.

This chain uses TRBV28 with TRBJ1-3; D is ambiguous. V was pared by 2 bases and J by 0 bases, with 8 bases between. This CDR3 contains 15 residues. From germline, CDR1 is MDHEN and CDR2 SYDVKM. The DNA for the CDR3 is TGTGCCAGCAGTTTAGGGTGGAGCTCTGGAAACACCATATATTTT. Translating gives CASSLGWSSGNTIYF. Drawing the rest from reference TRBV28 and TRBJ1-3, the complete variable domain is DVKVTQSSRYLVKRTGEKVFLECVQDMDHENMFWYRQDPGLGLRLIYFSYDVKMKEKGDIPEGYSVSREKKERFSLILESASTNQTSMYLCASSLGWSSGNTIYFGEGSWLTVV.

The chain has TRBV27 and TRBJ2-7; 8 positions agree with TRBD1. V was pared by 7 bases and J by 3 bases, with 8 bases of the junction left unmatched. The CDR3 extends over 14 amino acids. Germline values: CDR1 MNHEY, CDR2 SMNVEV (reference sequence). CDR3: CASKKGDRGYEQYF. In DNA form, the CDR3 reads TGTGCCAGCAAGAAAGGAGACAGGGGCTACGAGCAGTACTTC.

CDR3 in DNA: TGTGCCAGCAGTTCTACTGGCCGACAGAACACCGGGGAGCTGTTTTTT. Amino acids: CASSSTGRQNTGELFF. This sequence joins TRBV28 and TRBJ2-2; D call uncertain. Trimming pared 4 bases from V and 1 base from J, leaving 13 bases between. CDR1 is MDHEN, CDR2 SYDVKM, per germline. The CDR3 is 16 amino acids. Based on the CDR3 plus reference TRBV28 and TRBJ2-2, the full variable domain is DVKVTQSSRYLVKRTGEKVFLECVQDMDHENMFWYRQDPGLGLRLIYFSYDVKMKEKGDIPEGYSVSREKKERFSLILESASTNQTSMYLCASSSTGRQNTGELFFGEGSRLTVL.

The V gene is TRBV11-2, the J gene TRBJ2-5, with 9 bases identical to TRBD2. V dropped 1 base and J dropped 1; count of bases not matched to a gene: 4. CDR3 length equals 16 residues. Germline loops: CDR1 SGHAT, CDR2 FQNNGV. The CDR3 DNA reads as TGTGCCAGCAGCTTAGGTAGCGGGGGCCCCCAAGAGACCCAGTACTTC. Protein product: CASSLGSGGPQETQYF.

V and J are TRBV19 and TRBJ2-2; D call uncertain. CDR3 length: 15 amino acids. The V end was cut by 7 bases, the J end by 1 base, with 13 bases between. Germline V CDR1 and CDR2: LNHDA, SQIVND (reference sequence). CDR3 sequence: CASTNAAVNTGELFF. The CDR3 DNA follows: TGTGCCAGTACCAATGCGGCAGTGAACACCGGGGAGCTGTTTTTT.

The chain has TRBV7-9 and TRBJ2-1, with 15 nucleotides matching TRBD2. After removal of 5 bases from V and 8 bases from J, the junction contained 7 bases not matched to a gene. The CDR3 contains 16 residues. The germline gives CDR1 SEHNR, CDR2 FQNEAQ (reference sequence). The CDR3 bases are TGTGCCAGCAGCACCGGACTAGCGGGAGGGCCCGATGAGCAGTTCTTC. Its protein is CASSTGLAGGPDEQFF. The full variable domain, its missing parts supplied by reference TRBV7-9 and TRBJ2-1, is DTGVSQNPRHKITKRGQNVTFRCDPISEHNRLYWYRQTLGQGPEFLTYFQNEAQLEKSRLLSDRFSAERPKGSFSTLEIQRTEQGDSAMYLCASSTGLAGGPDEQFFGPGTRLTVL.

V usage is TRBV4-1 and J usage is TRBJ1-4, with no clear D. V dropped 0 bases and J dropped 8 bases, with 10 bases sitting between them. The germline gives CDR1 MGHRA, CDR2 YSYEKL. The CDR3 contains 14 residues. The CDR3 is CASSQDGSAEKLFF. CDR3 coding DNA: TGCGCCAGCAGCCAAGATGGAAGTGCAGAAAAACTGTTTTTT.

Here the CDR3 DNA reads TGTGCCAGCAGTGAAGGCCGCAATTCACCCCTCCACTTT. Protein: CASSEGRNSPLHF. The V gene is TRBV27, the J gene TRBJ1-6; D gene unclear. Trimming stripped 5 bases from V and 7 bases from J, with 9 bases between. Germline V gene lookup returns CDR1 MNHEY and CDR2 SMNVEV (reference sequence). The CDR3 has 13 amino acids.

This clone was observed a single time. Here the CDR3 reads CASSPRPQPWAQYF. The CDR3 DNA is TGTGCCAGCAGCCCCCGACCCCAACCATGGGCCCAGTACTTC. The chain has TRBV5-6 and TRBJ2-5; no reliable D call. Deletions cut 4 bases from V and 9 bases from J, with 19 bases between. The V gene's germline CDR1 is SGHDT and CDR2 YYEEEE. The CDR3 covers 14 residues.

The chain joins TRBV6-5 to TRBJ2-1; D gene ambiguous. Germline V lookup: CDR1 MNHEY, CDR2 SVGAGI. V was clipped by 8 bases and J by 8 bases, with 19 bases between them. The CDR3 length is 14 residues. The CDR3, as DNA: TGTGCCAGCCGGAAAAGGCTTTCTATAGATGAGCAGTTCTTC. As protein: CASRKRLSIDEQFF.

The chain recombines TRBV28 with TRBJ2-1, with 10 bases matching TRBD2. Germline trimming cut 4 bases from V and 3 bases from J; bases unmatched to any gene: 6. The CDR3 consists of 16 residues. Per germline, CDR1 MDHEN and CDR2 SYDVKM. CDR3 bases: TGTGCCAGCAGTTCCCTAGCTAGCGGGAGCTACAATGAGCAGTTCTTC. It yields the protein CASSSLASGSYNEQFF. Combining the CDR3 with reference TRBV28 and TRBJ2-1 gives the whole variable domain DVKVTQSSRYLVKRTGEKVFLECVQDMDHENMFWYRQDPGLGLRLIYFSYDVKMKEKGDIPEGYSVSREKKERFSLILESASTNQTSMYLCASSSLASGSYNEQFFGPGTRLTVL.

V gene TRBV5-1 combines with J gene TRBJ2-5; D possibly uses TRBD1 or TRBD2 (5 bases each). CDR1 is SGHRS and CDR2 is YFSETQ in the germline V gene. The CDR3 is 15 residues long. V dropped 3 bases and J dropped 0 bases, with 12 bases sitting between them. The CDR3 sequence is CASSYGTTDQETQYF. The CDR3 region has the DNA TGCGCCAGCAGCTACGGGACGACGGACCAAGAGACCCAGTACTTC.

The V call is TRBV5-1, the J call TRBJ2-1; possibly TRBD2 for D (6 bases). V lost 2 bases and J lost 4, with 13 bases in between. CDR1 SGHRS and CDR2 YFSETQ come from the germline V gene. The CDR3 loop spans 15 amino acids. The DNA for the CDR3 is TGCGCCAGCAGCTTCCGACTAGAAGGATACAATGAGCAGTTCTTC. The encoded protein is CASSFRLEGYNEQFF.

The gene calls are TRBV19 and TRBJ2-1; 12 bases agree with TRBD2. Trimming removed 2 bases from V and 7 bases from J; junction bases left unmatched: 9. The CDR3 length is 17 residues. The germline V gene encodes CDR1 LNHDA and CDR2 SQIVND (reference sequence). The CDR3 sequence: CASSIRGAGLAGNEQFF. The CDR3, as DNA: TGTGCCAGTAGTATACGTGGGGCGGGACTAGCGGGTAATGAGCAGTTCTTC.